A selection of T cell receptor beta chains follows, all from one sample in a study of shared clonotypes between healthy human individuals. Method: immunoSEQ multiplex PCR; TCRdb's copy keeps in-frame clones and lacks some. This table has approximately 600,000 clones, approximately 95% appearing once. Sequencing was performed on naive CD8+ T cells sorted from blood. The receptors were sampled from a woman aged 25-40 years in good health. Each CDR3 is given with its conserved first and last residue. Each record gives: clone size, CDR3 length, V gene, J gene, D gene, CDR3 protein, CDR3 DNA. The D gene is left open where the match is weak. Where a row states a size, it is once, few, many or the class of an expanded clone; other rows omit it.

-	15	TRBV27	TRBJ2-1	TRBD1	CASSSGTGGYNEQFF	TGTGCCAGCAGTTCCGGGACAGGGGGGTACAATGAGCAGTTCTTC
-	16	TRBV4-1	TRBJ1-2	-	CASSQDPRGSNYGYTF	TGCGCCAGCAGCCAAGATCCCCGAGGTTCTAACTATGGCTACACCTTC
once	15	TRBV28	TRBJ2-3	TRBD2	CASSHGTSLTDTQYF	TGTGCCAGCAGTCACGGGACTAGCCTCACAGATACGCAGTATTTT
-	9	TRBV20-1	TRBJ2-3	-	CSAPPSQYF	TGCAGTGCTCCCCCTTCGCAGTATTTT
-	17	TRBV9	TRBJ2-2	-	CASSVVQGPSNTGELFF	TGTGCCAGCAGCGTAGTTCAGGGACCGTCTAACACCGGGGAGCTGTTTTTT
once	12	TRBV6-1	TRBJ2-7	-	CASRARLGEQYF	TGTGCCAGCCGAGCCCGGTTAGGGGAGCAGTACTTC
-	14	TRBV2	TRBJ2-1	TRBD2	CASSSASGYNEQFF	TGTGCCAGCAGTTCGGCTAGCGGCTACAATGAGCAGTTCTTC
-	12	TRBV10-2	TRBJ2-2	-	CASRQGTGELFF	TGCGCCAGCAGACAGGGCACTGGGGAGCTGTTTTTT
-	14	TRBV9	TRBJ1-2	-	CASSVDRANYGYTF	TGTGCCAGCAGCGTAGACCGAGCTAACTATGGCTACACCTTC
-	16	TRBV6-5	TRBJ1-2	TRBD1	CASSYSQGVLVYGYTF	TGTGCCAGCAGTTACTCCCAGGGGGTTTTAGTCTATGGCTACACCTTC